These T cell receptor beta chains were read from a single sample in a study of blood T cell repertoires in COVID-19. The repertoire was sequenced with immunoSEQ multiplex PCR; TCRdb's copy has only in-frame clones and lacks some. The sample carries 250,000 to 300,000 clones, around 80% recorded once. Input material: PBMCs or T cells enriched from blood (not recorded which). These receptors all come from a middle-aged man who had been exposed to COVID-19. Each CDR3 is given with its conserved first and last residue. The order of the fields is J gene, CDR3 length, clone size, V gene, CDR3 protein. The size of a clone is reported for some rows only, either as once, few or many, or as a class for expanded clones.

TRBJ2-5 16 - TRBV10-3 CAISIAGTGGQETQYF
TRBJ1-2 16 - TRBV14 CASSQDLTGASYGYTF
TRBJ2-5 14 - TRBV30 CAWGTAGSRETQYF
TRBJ2-7 11 - TRBV28 CASSRSYEQYF
TRBJ2-7 15 once TRBV1 CTSTSTSGPNYEQYF
TRBJ1-5 15 - TRBV19 CASSIDRVVNQPQHF
TRBJ2-7 14 - TRBV10-1 CASSARESSYEQYF
TRBJ2-5 13 many TRBV6-5 CASSFSDGETQYF
TRBJ1-2 11 - TRBV25-1 CASSVNYGYTF
TRBJ2-3 15 - TRBV30 CAWSAIAGRADTQYF
TRBJ2-7 14 once TRBV19 CASSTQDSSYEQYF
TRBJ2-7 15 - TRBV15 CATSRGQFSSYEQYF
TRBJ2-7 15 - TRBV5-1 CASSLAPGENYEQYF
TRBJ1-5 13 few TRBV7-9 CASRRGGDQPQHF
TRBJ1-2 17 - TRBV10-2 CASSEPQNRQGIYGYTF
TRBJ2-2 14 few TRBV6-6 CASSPDRYTGELFF
TRBJ2-4 16 once TRBV3-1/TRBV3-2 CASSEYLGGRGNIQYF
TRBJ1-1 15 few TRBV7-9 CASRNILGLGTEAFF
TRBJ2-1 11 - TRBV9 CASGPVDEQFF
TRBJ2-7 15 - TRBV18 CASSPERTGLNEQYF
TRBJ2-7 15 - TRBV9 CATAPGATDREVQYF
TRBJ2-3 14 - TRBV2 CASSRLLTRDTQYF
TRBJ1-5 14 - TRBV10-2 CASSEQGWNQPQHF
TRBJ1-1 16 - TRBV5-6 CASSLDGTTRGTEAFF
TRBJ2-7 11 - TRBV7-9 CASSPSYEQYF
TRBJ2-7 17 - TRBV3-1/TRBV3-2 CASSQDRMGRPPYEQYF
TRBJ1-4 15 - TRBV15 CATSSGRADDEKLFF
TRBJ2-1 15 once TRBV5-1 CASSFSTSDYNEQFF
TRBJ2-1 13 - TRBV11-3 CASSLGRLNEQFF
TRBJ1-2 11 - TRBV19 CATTTYYGYTF